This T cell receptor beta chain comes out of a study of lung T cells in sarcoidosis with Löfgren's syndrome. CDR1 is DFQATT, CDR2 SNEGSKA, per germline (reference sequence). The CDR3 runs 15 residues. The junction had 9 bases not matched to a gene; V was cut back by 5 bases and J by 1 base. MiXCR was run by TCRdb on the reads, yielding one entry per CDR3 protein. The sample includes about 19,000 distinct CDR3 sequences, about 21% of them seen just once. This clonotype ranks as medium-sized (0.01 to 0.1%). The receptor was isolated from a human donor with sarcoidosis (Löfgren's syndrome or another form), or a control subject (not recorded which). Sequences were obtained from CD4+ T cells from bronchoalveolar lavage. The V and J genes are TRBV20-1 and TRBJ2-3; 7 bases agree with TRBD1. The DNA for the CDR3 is TGCAGTGCTTACCCGGGGCAGGGGGGCACAGATACGCAGTATTTT. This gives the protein CSAYPGQGGTDTQYF.